The next 5 T cell receptor beta chains were all read from a single sample in a study of T cell responses to AZD1222 COVID-19 vaccine (dated by TCRdb to about 2021). The time point label, as the study defines it: baseline before first vaccination. The method was the immunoSEQ multiplex PCR assay. Here the immuneACCESS table is served through TCRdb, limited to in-frame sequences with V and J called. Missing clones are a known gap in these copies; in checked studies unresolved V genes cover under half, and the rest lacks a known reason. Counted in this sample were more than 150,000 clones; 91% of them appeared once. The top ten clonotypes cover approximately 4.4% of the sample. This specimen was peripheral blood, taken on day 0 of AZD1222 vaccination. The receptor source for this set is an adult in good health.

Only one count was recorded for this clone. This same CDR3 is encoded by further DNA sequences in the sample. The chain combines TRBV5-1 with TRBJ2-3; 9 nucleotides match TRBD1. Per germline, CDR1 SGHRS and CDR2 YFSETQ. The junction had 5 bases not matched to a gene; V was cut back by 0 bases and J by 6 bases. The CDR3 spans 15 residues. The CDR3 reads CASSLAGQGADTQYF. CDR3 nucleotide sequence: TGCGCCAGCAGCTTGGCGGGACAGGGAGCGGATACGCAGTATTTT.

The rearrangement links TRBV21-1 to TRBJ2-3; no check of the table's D call, TRBD2, against the DNA was made. TRBV21-1 has pseudogene status. The CDR3 covers 19 residues. The CDR3, as DNA: TGTGCCAGCAGCAAAAGAGTGGGGTACCCTAGCGACGGCACAGATACGCAGTATTTT. Translating gives CASSKRVGYPSDGTDTQYF.

This chain uses TRBV29-1 with TRBJ2-3; 7 positions agree with TRBD2. Germline CDR1 SQVTM, CDR2 ANQGSEA. J was trimmed by 2 bases and V by 4 bases; bases with no gene match: 9. The CDR3 loop spans 15 amino acids. The CDR3 here is CSVGRGLADTDTQYF. Written as DNA, the CDR3 is TGCAGCGTTGGAAGGGGCCTAGCGGACACAGATACGCAGTATTTT.

The chain couples TRBV7-6 to TRBJ2-1; TRBD1 matches at 9 bases. The CDR3 consists of 13 residues. The trim removed 11 bases at V and 6 bases at J, leaving 8 bases unmatched. The germline V gene encodes CDR1 SGHVS and CDR2 FNYEAQ. The CDR3 sequence is CARTGGPLNEQFF. The CDR3, as DNA: TGTGCCCGTACAGGGGGCCCCCTCAATGAGCAGTTCTTC.

J is TRBJ1-6 and V is TRBV7-3; D gene unclear. The CDR3 is 16 amino acids. V dropped 2 bases and J dropped 10 bases, with 18 bases sitting between them. CDR1 and CDR2 from the germline V gene are SGHTA and FQGTGA. The DNA of the CDR3 is TGTGCCAGCAGCTTATCCCCTAGTGGCGGCTACTCACCCCTCCACTTT. As protein: CASSLSPSGGYSPLHF.